The T cell receptor (beta chain) under discussion was sequenced for a study of brain metastases from non-small cell lung cancer. Study-wide results and limits: Expanded T-cell clones appeared in around 64% of brain metastases over primaries.

Repertoires were generated with immunoSEQ multiplex PCR, while TCRdb's copy carries only in-frame clones and drops some. Of more than 14,000 clones listed, approximately 80% were seen once; the top ten hold more than 7.5%. On this clone itself: The antigen is unknown.

CDR3 size: 13 residues. Germline CDR1 and CDR2: SGDLS and YYNGEE. The V end was cut by 7 bases, the J end by 4 bases, with 12 bases between. The chain combines TRBV9 with TRBJ1-3; no clear D. The sequenced sample consisted of primary lung tumor tissue. This receptor was identified in a donor over 35 with non-small cell lung cancer. The DNA for the CDR3 is TGTGCCAGCCGCAATCCCCAAGGAAACACCATATATTTT. Amino acids: CASRNPQGNTIYF.